The T cell receptor (beta chain) under discussion was sequenced for a study of glioma-infiltrating T cells after dendritic cell vaccination. Input was around 1.9 ug genomic DNA, or all available if less. Assay: immunoSEQ multiplex PCR; the TCRdb copy retains only in-frame clones and omits some. The table records 90,000 to 95,000 clones, 75% to 90% of them present only once. This CDR3 has 17 residues. J was trimmed by 2 bases and V by 0 bases; bases with no gene match: 10. Germline V lookup: CDR1 SGHRS, CDR2 YFSETQ. Time point described: after dendritic cell vaccination, including at tumor progression/relapse. Selection required adequate fresh-frozen tumor tissue plus more than two years' survival data.

This specimen was blood, taken after dendritic cell vaccination. The TCR comes from a human donor with glioblastoma. The rearrangement uses TRBV5-1 and TRBJ2-7, with 8 bases matching TRBD1. In DNA form, the CDR3 reads TGCGCCAGCAGCTTGGAGAGAGGGACAGGATTCCCCTACGAGCAGTACTTC. Protein: CASSLERGTGFPYEQYF.